The rows below give T cell receptor beta chains drawn from one sample of a study of blood T cells in healthy people across ages. TCRdb redid the calling of the 5' RACE reads with MiXCR, one entry per CDR3 protein. The table has approximately 1,000,000 distinct CDR3 sequences, approximately 38% seen once. Material for sequencing was blood. Receptors were obtained from a man aged 18 to 35 in good health. CDR3s include the opening cysteine and the closing phenylalanine or tryptophan. A D gene is named only where the DNA matches it firmly. Part of the rows lack a size; the others show once, few, many or a class for expanded clones.

j_call,v_call,clone_size,d_call,cdr3_nt,cdr3_aa
TRBJ1-5,TRBV12-3/TRBV12-4,few,.,TGTGCCAGCGGTTCCGGGACTAAAGATCAGCCCCAGCATTTT,CASGSGTKDQPQHF
TRBJ1-1,TRBV10-3,.,TRBD1,TGTGCCATCAGTGAGGGCAGGGGGAGGAACACTGAAGCTTTCTTT,CAISEGRGRNTEAFF
TRBJ2-5,TRBV7-9,.,.,TGTGCCAGCAGCGTAGAGGGTTCTACGGGTCAGTACTTC,CASSVEGSTGQYF
TRBJ1-1,TRBV27,few,TRBD1,TGTGCCAGCAGTTTAACCGGGACAGGGGGCAATATGAACACTGAAGCTTTCTTT,CASSLTGTGGNMNTEAFF
TRBJ1-2,TRBV7-6,.,TRBD1,TGTGCCAGCAGGTCTGAGCCAGGGGGCTCAAACTATGGCTACACCTTC,CASRSEPGGSNYGYTF
TRBJ2-7,TRBV12-3/TRBV12-4,.,.,TGTGCCAGCAGTTTAAATTTGCGAAATGAGCAGTACTTC,CASSLNLRNEQYF
TRBJ2-7,TRBV5-8,.,.,TGTGCCAGCAGCTTGGACGGATCAAATTGGAACGAGCAGTACTTC,CASSLDGSNWNEQYF
TRBJ2-5,TRBV2,.,.,TGTGCCAGCAGTGTGGAGACCCAGTACTTC,CASSVETQYF
TRBJ2-4,TRBV20-1,.,.,TGCAGTGCTAGAGCTGGGGGCGTAGCCAAAAACATTCAGTACTTC,CSARAGGVAKNIQYF
TRBJ2-3,TRBV20-1,.,TRBD2,TGCAGTGCTAACGCGGCGGGGGATGTAGATACGCGGTATTTT,CSANAAGDVDTRYF
TRBJ2-5,TRBV7-2,.,.,TGTGCCAGCACCCAGGGGAACCAAGAGACCCAGTACTTC,CASTQGNQETQYF
TRBJ2-7,TRBV6-6,.,TRBD1,TGTGCCAGCAGTTACGCCGACAGGGTGTACGAGCAGTACTTC,CASSYADRVYEQYF
TRBJ2-7,TRBV11-3,few,.,TGTGCCAGCAGTCAAACTCTAGGATACGAGCAGTACTTC,CASSQTLGYEQYF
TRBJ2-2,TRBV7-9,few,.,TGTGCCAGCAGCTTTGGCAGGCCTCGCGCGAACACCGGGGAGCTGTTTTTT,CASSFGRPRANTGELFF
TRBJ1-1,TRBV12-3/TRBV12-4,few,.,TGTGCCAGCAGTTTAGAACCGGTGACGGGGACTGAAGCTTTCTTT,CASSLEPVTGTEAFF
TRBJ1-2,TRBV5-1,many,.,TGCGCGAGCCGGGTGGGGCCAGATGTTTATGGCTACACCTTC,CASRVGPDVYGYTF
TRBJ1-2,TRBV6-5,many,TRBD1,TGTGCCAGCAGTTACGCGGACAGGGGCTGGGGCTACACCTTC,CASSYADRGWGYTF
TRBJ2-3,TRBV12-3/TRBV12-4,.,.,TGTGCCAGCTCCACCGCCATGGGGACAGATACGCAGTATTTT,CASSTAMGTDTQYF
TRBJ2-1,TRBV11-2,.,.,TGTGCCAGCAGCTTAAGGGATCCTAGCTCCTACAATGAGCAGTTCTTC,CASSLRDPSSYNEQFF
TRBJ2-1,TRBV7-2,.,TRBD2,TGTGCCAGCAGCTTAGCGCTAGGTGGCGGGGGGTACAATGAGCAGTTCTTC,CASSLALGGGGYNEQFF
TRBJ1-1,TRBV30,.,TRBD1,TGTGCCTGGAATCGAGGGACAGGGCCTGAAGCTTTCTTT,CAWNRGTGPEAFF
TRBJ2-1,TRBV19,.,TRBD1,TGTGCCAGTAGTGTCATAGACAGGGGGCGAAACAATGAGCAGTTCTTC,CASSVIDRGRNNEQFF
TRBJ2-7,TRBV4-3,few,.,TGCGCCAGCAGCCAAGATCGCAGGGCAGCCTACGAGCAGTACTTC,CASSQDRRAAYEQYF
TRBJ1-4,TRBV27,.,.,TGTGCCAGCAGTTTAGTGGACCCGAGGGAAAAACTGTTTTTT,CASSLVDPREKLFF
TRBJ2-7,TRBV6-5,.,.,TGTGCCAGCAGTTACTCAGGGGGTCTCTCCGACGAGCAGTACTTC,CASSYSGGLSDEQYF
TRBJ2-3,TRBV30,.,TRBD2,TGTGCCTGGAGTCTCTCCGGGACTAGCACCCTTATGTGGTATTTT,CAWSLSGTSTLMWYF
TRBJ1-6,TRBV4-1,few,.,TGCGCCAGTAGGGGGATTCGATCACCCCTCCACTTT,CASRGIRSPLHF
TRBJ1-4,TRBV20-1,.,.,TGCAGTGCTCCGAACCGGGGGCGCGGTGAAAAACTGTTTTTT,CSAPNRGRGEKLFF
TRBJ2-2,TRBV2,few,TRBD2,TGTGCCAGCAGCGACTTAACGGGACTAGTTGAGTTCGGGGAGCTGTTTTTT,CASSDLTGLVEFGELFF
TRBJ2-1,TRBV7-3,.,.,TGTGCCAGCAGCAAACTAAAAGGGGTTGGATACAATGTGCAGTTCTTC,CASSKLKGVGYNVQFF
TRBJ2-1,TRBV7-8,.,TRBD2,TGTGCCAGCAGCTTAGGGGGACTAGCGGGGTTCAATGAGCAGTTCTTC,CASSLGGLAGFNEQFF
TRBJ1-5,TRBV6-1,.,.,TGTGCCAGCAGTGAGTCCAGGCCTCATCGCAATCAGCCCCAGCATTTT,CASSESRPHRNQPQHF
TRBJ1-3,TRBV18,.,.,TGTGCCAGCGGGGGACCGGCCTCTGGAAACACCATATATTTT,CASGGPASGNTIYF
TRBJ1-5,TRBV10-3,.,.,TGTGCCATCAGTGAGGCGAATTTCCAGAATCAGCCCCAGCATTTT,CAISEANFQNQPQHF
TRBJ1-6,TRBV2,few,.,TGTGCCACCACTTCTTCCTATAATTCACCCCTCCACTTT,CATTSSYNSPLHF
TRBJ1-4,TRBV19,few,TRBD1,TGTGCCAGTAGTCCCACCCGGGACAGGGGTGAAAAACTGTTTTTT,CASSPTRDRGEKLFF
TRBJ1-4,TRBV3-1,.,.,TGTGCCAGCAGCCAAGATTCGCATCCGAGGTGGAAACTGTTTTTT,CASSQDSHPRWKLFF
TRBJ1-2,TRBV29-1,.,TRBD1,TGCAGCGTGGAGTCCGGGACAGGGGTTGGCTACACCTTC,CSVESGTGVGYTF
TRBJ1-5,TRBV16,.,TRBD1,TGTGCCAGCAGCCAACGCGGGACAGGGGGTGGCAATCAGCCCCAGCATTTT,CASSQRGTGGGNQPQHF
TRBJ2-5,TRBV15,.,.,TGTGCCACCAGCAGCGCTCTTAAAGGGGAAGCGCAGACCCAGTACTTC,CATSSALKGEAQTQYF
TRBJ2-3,TRBV14,few,.,TGTGCCAGCAGCCAAGATCTTAAGGGGACAGATACGCAGTATTTT,CASSQDLKGTDTQYF
TRBJ1-1,TRBV25-1,few,.,TGTGCCAGCGGTCCGCAGGGTATGAACACTGAAGCTTTCTTT,CASGPQGMNTEAFF
TRBJ1-5,TRBV5-8,.,TRBD1,TGTGCCAGCAGAAAACAGGGGGCTCAGCCCCAGCATTTT,CASRKQGAQPQHF
TRBJ1-1,TRBV29-1,.,TRBD1,TGCAGCGTTGGGAAGGGGTCCGGGACAGGGGGTGGCAACACTGAAGCTTTCTTT,CSVGKGSGTGGGNTEAFF
TRBJ2-3,TRBV5-1,.,.,TGCGCCAGCAGCTTGGTCCCCTTTCGGGGTAGCACAGATACGCAGTATTTT,CASSLVPFRGSTDTQYF
TRBJ2-3,TRBV6-2/TRBV6-3,.,TRBD2,TGTGCCAGCAGGGGACCGGGACTAGCGGGGCCAGATACGCAGTATTTT,CASRGPGLAGPDTQYF
TRBJ2-1,TRBV12-3/TRBV12-4,few,TRBD2,TGTGCCAGCAGTTCTTCCGGGACTAGCGCCATAAAAATCTACAATGAGCAGTTCTTC,CASSSSGTSAIKIYNEQFF
TRBJ2-1,TRBV7-9,few,TRBD1,TGTGCCAGCAGCGAAAGGGACAGGGGGGTTTATGAGCAGTTCTTC,CASSERDRGVYEQFF
TRBJ1-1,TRBV3-1,.,.,TGTGCCAGCAGCCAAGGGACATTCGGTGAAGCTTTCTTT,CASSQGTFGEAFF
TRBJ2-3,TRBV7-2,.,.,TGTGCCAGCAGCTTAGCGGTGACAGGAGTCACAGATACGCAGTATTTT,CASSLAVTGVTDTQYF
TRBJ2-3,TRBV5-1,.,TRBD2,TGCGCCAGCAGCTTCGGGCTAGCGGGGGTCACTCGCACAGATACGCAGTATTTT,CASSFGLAGVTRTDTQYF